This T cell receptor (beta chain) came from a study of patients and donors after allogeneic stem cell transplantation. Via MiXCR, TCRdb re-called the RT-PCR reads, giving one row per CDR3 protein. The repertoire holds about 960,000 distinct CDR3 sequences, with 15% to 20% as singletons. Germline loops: CDR1 SGHTA, CDR2 FQGNSA. The CDR3 has 14 residues. The V and J ends lost 0 bases and 7 bases respectively, with 12 bases between them. Input material: blood, either unsorted or a sorted T cell fraction (not recorded which). This sequence joins TRBV7-2 and TRBJ2-5; a weak D match, TRBD2 (5 bases). The sequence was obtained from a human donor who was either an allogeneic HSCT recipient or a stem cell or donor lymphocyte infusion donor (not recorded which). It is not recorded whose cells these are; they may come from a transplant donor. CDR3 coding DNA: TGTGCCAGCAGCTTAGCCGGCACCGCGGGGACCCAGTACTTC. This translates into CASSLAGTAGTQYF. The full variable domain, rest sourced from reference TRBV7-2 and TRBJ2-5, is GAGVSQSPSNKVTEKGKDVELRCDPISGHTALYWYRQSLGQGLEFLIYFQGNSAPDKSGLPSDRFSAERTGGSVSTLTIQRTQQEDSAVYLCASSLAGTAGTQYFGPGTRLLVL.